The 30 T cell receptor beta chains below come from one sample, sequenced in a study of cytomegalovirus exposure and HLA in healthy donors. The PCR ran on 60 Vbeta and 13 Jbeta primers. This table comes from immunoSEQ multiplex PCR, and its TCRdb copy is limited to in-frame clones, with some not included. Counted here are over 150,000 clones, approximately 80% occurring once; the ten biggest clones make up about 2.6%. The sample taken for sequencing was PBMCs. These TCRs come from a woman between 35 and 50 years old in good health and CMV-seropositive.

The chain joins TRBV18 to TRBJ2-3; 9 positions match TRBD1. CDR1 is KGHSH and CDR2 is LQKENI in the germline V gene. Trimming at V came to 7 bases and at J to 1 base, leaving 6 bases not matched to a gene. This CDR3 has 15 residues. In DNA, the CDR3 is TGTGCCAGCTGTCTACGGACAGGGGGCACAGATACGCAGTATTTT. Translating it yields CASCLRTGGTDTQYF.

The V call is TRBV7-2, the J call TRBJ2-5, with 8 bases fitting TRBD2. Germline lookup yields CDR1 SGHTA and CDR2 FQGNSA. There are 14 residues in the CDR3. Unmatched junction bases numbered 7, after V lost 5 bases and J lost 5 bases. The CDR3 bases are TGTGCCAGCAGCCCCCCTAGCGGGCCCGAGACCCAGTACTTC. It codes for CASSPPSGPETQYF. The full variable domain, in which reference TRBV7-2 and TRBJ2-5 provide the parts outside the CDR3, is GAGVSQSPSNKVTEKGKDVELRCDPISGHTALYWYRQSLGQGLEFLIYFQGNSAPDKSGLPSDRFSAERTGGSVSTLTIQRTQQEDSAVYLCASSPPSGPETQYFGPGTRLLVL.

The rearrangement links TRBV7-2 to TRBJ2-5; D possibly corresponds to TRBD2 (7 bases). The J call may be wrong; the DNA end is better matched by TRBJ2-7. The CDR3 is 14 residues long. The germline V gene encodes CDR1 SGHTA and CDR2 FQGNSA. CDR3 coding DNA: TGTGCCAGCAGTAGGGGGGGCCTCCCCTACGAGCAGTACTTC. It is translated as CASSRGGLPYEQYF.

This clone has only a few counts. The chain combines TRBV27 with TRBJ2-3; the match to TRBD2 covers 7 bases. Germline-derived CDR1 and CDR2 are MNHEY and SMNVEV (reference sequence). Trimming at V came to 4 bases and at J to 4 bases, leaving 5 bases not matched to a gene. The CDR3 length is 14 residues. The CDR3 DNA reads as TGTGCCAGCAGTTCTCCCCGGGGGGCAGATACGCAGTATTTT. This gives the protein CASSSPRGADTQYF.

V is TRBV28 and J is TRBJ2-1; 8 nucleotides align to TRBD2. Germline values: CDR1 MDHEN, CDR2 SYDVKM. J lost 3 bases, V lost 2 bases, and 6 bases had no gene match. The CDR3 extends over 16 amino acids. CDR3 residues: CASSLAGGGNYNEQFF. Here the CDR3 DNA reads TGTGCCAGCAGTTTAGCTGGCGGGGGGAACTACAATGAGCAGTTCTTC.

V is TRBV11-2 and J is TRBJ2-2, with D hard to call. Trimming took off 4 bases at V and 2 bases at J, with 8 bases between the two ends. This CDR3 has 14 amino acids. Per the germline V gene, CDR1 is SGHAT and CDR2 is FQNNGV. CDR3 residues: CASSSRQNTGELFF. The CDR3 DNA sequence: TGTGCCAGCAGCTCCCGACAAAACACCGGGGAGCTGTTTTTT.

Turning to this clone: Other nucleotide sequences from this sample produce the same CDR3. V and J are TRBV2 and TRBJ1-5; 11 bases are shared with TRBD1. The CDR3 spans 14 residues. CDR1 is SNHLY, CDR2 FYNNEI, per germline. The V gene end was trimmed by 7 bases and the J gene end by 4 bases; junction bases not matched to a gene: 3. CDR3 DNA: TGTGCCAGCACCGGGACAGGGGGTAATCAGCCCCAGCATTTT. Amino acid sequence: CASTGTGGNQPQHF.

This chain uses TRBV9 with TRBJ2-5; TRBD2 matches 12 bases. Unmatched junction bases numbered 7, after V lost 0 bases and J lost 4 bases. The germline V gene has CDR1 SGDLS and CDR2 YYNGEE. The CDR3 is made up of 17 amino acids. In DNA form, the CDR3 reads TGTGCCAGCAGCGTAGCTAGCGGGGGGGTCTTAGGAGAGACCCAGTACTTC. This gives the protein CASSVASGGVLGETQYF.

On this clone itself: The same CDR3 also results from other DNA sequences found in this sample. V and J are TRBV25-1 and TRBJ1-2, with D tentatively TRBD1 (5 bases). V was cut by 2 bases and J by 4 bases, with 17 bases left in between. The CDR3 covers 16 residues. The germline gives CDR1 MGHDK, CDR2 SYGVNS. DNA of the CDR3: TGTGCCAGCAGTGAAACCGAGACAGATATCTTCTATGGCTACACCTTC. It translates to CASSETETDIFYGYTF.

J is TRBJ2-1 and V is TRBV7-2; 9 bases align to TRBD1. The CDR3 contains 16 residues. V shed 3 bases, J shed 7 bases, and the junction held 10 bases outside the gene matches. CDR1 and CDR2 (germline): SGHTA, FQGNSA. CDR3 coding DNA: TGTGCCAGCAGCTTGAGCGGTGGACAGGGGTTGAATGAGCAGTTCTTC. Protein: CASSLSGGQGLNEQFF. Complete variable domain (other parts from reference TRBV7-2 and TRBJ2-1): GAGVSQSPSNKVTEKGKDVELRCDPISGHTALYWYRQSLGQGLEFLIYFQGNSAPDKSGLPSDRFSAERTGGSVSTLTIQRTQQEDSAVYLCASSLSGGQGLNEQFFGPGTRLTVL.

The gene calls are TRBV6-1 and TRBJ1-4; 7 nucleotides line up with TRBD1. Trimming cost V 3 bases and J 13 bases; bases outside gene matches: 8. Germline CDR1 MNHNS, CDR2 SASEGT. The CDR3 is 13 amino acids. CDR3: CASSEGERDRLFF. As DNA, the CDR3 is TGTGCCAGCAGTGAGGGTGAAAGGGACAGACTGTTTTTT.

The V call is TRBV19, the J call TRBJ2-1; 7 bases match TRBD2. The length of the CDR3 is 19 residues. After removal of 8 bases from V and 0 bases from J, the junction contained 19 bases not matched to a gene. The germline CDR1 and CDR2 sequences are LNHDA and SQIVND (reference sequence). The CDR3 bases are TGTGCCAGTGGGGGTCGTGGGAGGGCCAGGTTGGACTCCTACAATGAGCAGTTCTTC. It codes for CASGGRGRARLDSYNEQFF.

The genes are TRBV11-3 and TRBJ2-7; the D gene is possibly TRBD1 (5 bases). CDR1 SGHNT and CDR2 YENEEA come from the germline V gene. The V gene lost 5 bases and the J gene lost 2 bases, with 16 bases spanning the gap. The CDR3 sequence is 15 residues long. CDR3 residues: CASSPGSNRPYEQYF. CDR3 DNA sequence: TGTGCCAGCAGCCCTGGCTCCAACAGGCCCTACGAGCAGTACTTC.

The chain combines TRBV27 with TRBJ2-7; the D gene is possibly TRBD1 (6 bases). V was trimmed by 2 bases and J by 1 base, leaving 12 bases between them. The CDR3 consists of 15 residues. Germline lookup yields CDR1 MNHEY and CDR2 SMNVEV (reference sequence). CDR3 loop: CASSLGGPTSYEQYF. For the CDR3, the DNA is TGTGCCAGCAGTTTAGGGGGCCCCACGTCCTACGAGCAGTACTTC.

The V gene is TRBV30, the J gene TRBJ1-4, with D uncertain. The V end lost 0 bases, the J end lost 6 bases, and 8 bases lay between the germline ends. CDR1 is GTSNPN and CDR2 is SVGIG in the germline V gene (reference sequence). The CDR3 has 13 amino acids. For the CDR3, the DNA is TGTGCCTGGAGTGTAAGCGATTATGAAAAACTGTTTTTT. It codes for CAWSVSDYEKLFF.

This sequence joins TRBV11-3 and TRBJ2-1; 9 nucleotides match TRBD2. The trim removed 5 bases at V and 2 bases at J, leaving 10 bases unmatched. The CDR3 totals 17 residues. Germline V gene data show CDR1 as SGHNT and CDR2 as YENEEA. The CDR3 region is CASSPPSSGRTYNEQFF. The CDR3 DNA sequence: TGTGCCAGCAGCCCACCCAGTAGCGGGAGAACCTACAATGAGCAGTTCTTC.

J is TRBJ2-5 and V is TRBV5-1; 7 nucleotides agree with TRBD2. Germline V gene sequence: CDR1 SGHRS, CDR2 YFSETQ. Germline trimming cut 2 bases from V and 6 bases from J; bases unmatched to any gene: 7. CDR3 length: 14 amino acids. The CDR3 region has the DNA TGCGCCAGCAGCTTTCGGAGCGGGGTACAGACCCAGTACTTC. This codes for CASSFRSGVQTQYF.

The chain carries TRBV5-6 and TRBJ1-5; 8 nucleotides agree with TRBD1. V shed 3 bases and J 6 bases; nucleotides not matched to a gene: 8. Germline V gene sequence: CDR1 SGHDT, CDR2 YYEEEE. The CDR3 extends over 15 amino acids. The CDR3 nucleotides are TGTGCCAGCAGCTCCCGGACAGGGAACGGTCAGCCCCAGCATTTT. Protein sequence: CASSSRTGNGQPQHF. The full variable domain, completed using reference TRBV5-6 and TRBJ1-5, is DAGVTQSPTHLIKTRGQQVTLRCSPKSGHDTVSWYQQALGQGPQFIFQYYEEEERQRGNFPDRFSGHQFPNYSSELNVNALLLGDSALYLCASSSRTGNGQPQHFGDGTRLSIL.

The rearrangement uses TRBV7-2 and TRBJ2-7; 10 bases align to TRBD2. Germline V gene sequence: CDR1 SGHTA, CDR2 FQGNSA. This CDR3 region has 15 residues. The trim removed 4 bases at V and 4 bases at J, leaving 7 bases unmatched. CDR3 DNA: TGTGCCAGCAGCTCCATTAGCGGGGGGCGGTACGAGCAGTACTTC. It codes for CASSSISGGRYEQYF.

This chain links TRBV5-1 with TRBJ2-1, with 14 positions matching TRBD2. The CDR3 length is 17 residues. After removal of 4 bases from V and 7 bases from J, the junction contained 10 bases not matched to a gene. CDR1 SGHRS and CDR2 YFSETQ come from the germline V gene. This CDR3 is CASSETSGRASGNEQFF. Here the CDR3 DNA reads TGCGCCAGCAGCGAGACTAGCGGGAGGGCCTCGGGAAATGAGCAGTTCTTC.

This chain links TRBV7-4 with TRBJ2-5, with TRBD1 matching over 7 bases. The CDR3 has 14 amino acids. Trimming cost V 1 base and J 1 base; bases outside gene matches: 0. Germline CDR1 is SGHVT and CDR2 is SQSDAQ. CDR3 amino acids: CASSLGQGQETQYF. CDR3 in DNA: TGTGCCAGCAGCTTAGGACAGGGCCAAGAGACCCAGTACTTC.

This clone appeared once. This rearrangement joins TRBV30 to TRBJ1-5; D ambiguous. This CDR3 contains 13 residues. Germline CDR1 GTSNPN, CDR2 SVGIG (reference sequence). V shed 2 bases and J shed 7 bases, with 12 bases lying between them. The chain's CDR3 is CAWSPRVRQPQHF. As DNA, the CDR3 is TGTGCCTGGAGTCCCCGGGTTCGGCAGCCCCAGCATTTT.

This clone was seen only a few times. V gene TRBV5-5 combines with J gene TRBJ1-2; D is possibly TRBD1 (6 bases). The V and J ends lost 6 bases and 5 bases respectively, with 11 bases between them. The CDR3 runs to 12 residues. Germline assignment: CDR1 SGHKS and CDR2 YYEKEE (reference sequence). The CDR3 DNA is TGTGCCAGCACCCTGGACAGTTATGGCTACACCTTC. Protein product: CASTLDSYGYTF.

The V gene is TRBV28, the J gene TRBJ2-7; D is perhaps TRBD2 (7 bases). Germline CDR1 is MDHEN and CDR2 is SYDVKM. The CDR3 is made up of 16 amino acids. V gave up 8 bases and J gave up 4 bases, with 24 bases separating them. CDR3 coding DNA: TGTGCCAGCGGGAGGGACACTCTTGGCGGGTCGTACGAGCAGTACTTC. Its translation is CASGRDTLGGSYEQYF. Using reference TRBV28 and TRBJ2-7 for the parts outside the CDR3, the full variable domain is DVKVTQSSRYLVKRTGEKVFLECVQDMDHENMFWYRQDPGLGLRLIYFSYDVKMKEKGDIPEGYSVSREKKERFSLILESASTNQTSMYLCASGRDTLGGSYEQYFGPGTRLTVT.

V and J are TRBV5-6 and TRBJ2-1, with 11 nucleotides matching TRBD1. Per germline, CDR1 SGHDT and CDR2 YYEEEE. The CDR3 length is 14 residues. Germline trimming cut 4 bases from V and 10 bases from J; bases unmatched to any gene: 7. Here the CDR3 reads CASSLTGTGGEQFF. The CDR3 bases are TGTGCCAGCAGCCTTACCGGGACAGGGGGGGAGCAGTTCTTC.

The chain is built from TRBV5-1 and TRBJ2-5; tentatively, D is TRBD1 (6 bases). Germline V lookup: CDR1 SGHRS, CDR2 YFSETQ. Trimming removed 5 bases from V and 0 bases from J, with 17 bases in between. The CDR3 contains 16 residues. This CDR3 reads CASRRQQGVNQETQYF. The CDR3 DNA sequence: TGCGCCAGCAGACGCCAACAGGGCGTTAACCAAGAGACCCAGTACTTC.

This sequence joins TRBV2 and TRBJ1-3; tentative D call: TRBD1 (6 bases). The V end lost 7 bases, the J end lost 1 base, and 11 bases lay between the germline ends. In germline, CDR1 is SNHLY, CDR2 FYNNEI. This CDR3 spans 14 amino acids. As DNA, the CDR3 is TGTGCCAGCACTCTACAGGGTTCTGGAAACACCATATATTTT. As protein: CASTLQGSGNTIYF.

The CDR3, as DNA: TGTGCCAGCAACAGGGGGCAATACGAGCAGTACTTC. This encodes CASNRGQYEQYF. J is TRBJ2-7 and V is TRBV2; TRBD1 matches at 9 bases. Germline V gene lookup returns CDR1 SNHLY and CDR2 FYNNEI. The CDR3 runs 12 residues. V lost 7 bases and J lost 4; bases outside the gene matches: 2.

The chain recombines TRBV28 with TRBJ1-2; 8 bases are shared with TRBD1. Losses at the gene ends were 2 bases for V and 6 bases for J; bases not matched to a gene: 5. The CDR3 has 14 residues. Germline CDR1 reads MDHEN; CDR2 reads SYDVKM. As DNA, the CDR3 is TGTGCCAGCAGTTTAACTGACAGGGGTCATGGCTACACCTTC. Translation: CASSLTDRGHGYTF.

This clone has a handful of counts. At one end, the junction sequence differs from germline, possibly due to a read error. DNA of the CDR3: TGTGCCAGCAGCTCCAACTCCGTCAGGGGCGCTCAATTT. Its protein product is CASSSNSVRGAQF. The chain recombines TRBV7-6 with TRBJ1-1; the D gene is possibly TRBD1 (6 bases). Germline V gene data show CDR1 as SGHVS and CDR2 as FNYEAQ. CDR3 size: 13 residues.